The T cell receptor (beta chain) described here comes from a study of shared T cell receptors in the human thymus. TCRdb's table, derived via immunoSEQ multiplex PCR, lists solely in-frame clones and lacks some. The profile shows 640,000 or so clones, more than 70% of them singletons. As for this clone: This sample includes further DNA sequences coding for the same CDR3.

V lost 0 bases, J lost 13 bases, and 18 bases stayed unmatched. The CDR3 is made up of 18 amino acids. Germline lookup yields CDR1 SGHAT and CDR2 FQNNGV. These data were also reused for a study on human thymus T cells.

The J gene is TRBJ1-6, the V gene TRBV11-2, with TRBD1 matching over 7 bases. Sample: thymocytes. The sequence came from a boy less than two years old with a congenital heart defect. The CDR3, as DNA: TGTGCCAGCAGCTTAGATCGAGCCCCGACAGGGACAATTTCCCCCCTCCACTTT. Amino acid sequence: CASSLDRAPTGTISPLHF. The full variable domain, its missing parts supplied by reference TRBV11-2 and TRBJ1-6, is EAGVAQSPRYKIIEKRQSVAFWCNPISGHATLYWYQQILGQGPKLLIQFQNNGVVDDSQLPKDRFSAERLKGVDSTLKIQPAKLEDSAVYLCASSLDRAPTGTISPLHFGNGTRLTVT.